Below are 16 T cell receptor beta chains sequenced from a single sample in a study of shared clonotypes between healthy human individuals. The protocol was immunoSEQ multiplex PCR, while the TCRdb copy is restricted to in-frame clones and leaves out a portion. This table holds some 1.5 million clones, around 97% found once. The specimen sequenced was naive CD4+ T cells sorted from blood. Documented subset: CD45RA+ positively selected. Receptors were obtained from a man younger than 40 in good health.

J is TRBJ2-3 and V is TRBV7-9; possible D gene TRBD1, 6 bases. This CDR3 region has 14 residues. CDR1 and CDR2 from the germline V gene are SEHNR and FQNEAQ (reference sequence). The V and J ends lost 1 base and 4 bases respectively, with 9 bases between them. The CDR3 DNA sequence: TGTGCCAGCAGCTTAGGAGCAGGGGCAGATACGCAGTATTTT. Translation gives CASSLGAGADTQYF. Full variable domain (remainder filled in from reference TRBV7-9 and TRBJ2-3): DTGVSQNPRHKITKRGQNVTFRCDPISEHNRLYWYRQTLGQGPEFLTYFQNEAQLEKSRLLSDRFSAERPKGSFSTLEIQRTEQGDSAMYLCASSLGAGADTQYFGPGTRLTVL.

The genes are TRBV7-2 and TRBJ1-3; D ambiguous. Per the germline V gene, CDR1 is SGHTA and CDR2 is FQGNSA. The germline V and J ends were trimmed by 6 bases and 0 bases, with 12 bases remaining between them. CDR3 size: 15 residues. The DNA for the CDR3 is TGTGCCAGCAGTCGTACAGCTTACTCTGGAAACACCATATATTTT. Residues: CASSRTAYSGNTIYF.

The V gene is TRBV6-5, the J gene TRBJ1-1, with TRBD1 as a possible D gene (6 bases). The germline V and J ends were trimmed by 2 bases and 6 bases, with 16 bases remaining between them. The CDR3 covers 15 residues. Germline V gene lookup returns CDR1 MNHEY and CDR2 SVGAGI. CDR3 coding DNA: TGTGCCAGCAGTTACCTGGGTGGCAGGGGACCTGAAGCTTTCTTT. This sequence encodes CASSYLGGRGPEAFF.

The chain combines TRBV19 with TRBJ1-2, with 7 bases that match TRBD1. The CDR3 totals 14 residues. Germline V gives CDR1 LNHDA, CDR2 SQIVND (reference sequence). V trimming: 5 bases; J trimming: 3 bases; junction bases outside the gene matches: 6. The CDR3 DNA reads as TGTGCCAGTAGTCCCCAGGACAGGTACTATGGCTACACCTTC. Translation: CASSPQDRYYGYTF.

The chain is built from TRBV10-2 and TRBJ2-2; weak D call: TRBD1 (5 bases). Between the trimmed V and J ends, which lost 1 base and 7 bases, there was a span of 10 bases. CDR3 length: 14 amino acids. CDR1 is WSHSY, CDR2 SAAADI, per germline. CDR3: CASSELGVRGELFF. CDR3 coding DNA: TGCGCCAGCAGTGAGTTAGGGGTGCGCGGGGAGCTGTTTTTT.

As regards this clone: A much larger clone is a single base away; this may be a read error. The sample holds other DNA sequences that translate to the same CDR3. CDR3 amino acids: CASSLAGANTGELFF. CDR3 sequence (DNA): TGTGCCAGCAGCTTAGCGGGGGCGAACACCGGGGAGCTGTTTTTT. This rearrangement joins TRBV7-6 to TRBJ2-2; perhaps D is TRBD1 or TRBD2 (5 bases each). Germline V CDR1 and CDR2: SGHVS, FNYEAQ. V gave up 0 bases and J gave up 0 bases, with 5 bases separating them. CDR3 length equals 15 residues.

The rearrangement joins TRBV2 to TRBJ1-5; D ambiguous. There are 12 residues in the CDR3. In germline, CDR1 is SNHLY, CDR2 FYNNEI. V shed 2 bases and J shed 6 bases, with 5 bases lying between them. DNA of the CDR3: TGTGCCAGCAGTGAAAGTAGTCAGCCCCAGCATTTT. Amino acids: CASSESSQPQHF. Filled out from reference TRBV2 and TRBJ1-5, the complete variable domain reads EPEVTQTPSHQVTQMGQEVILRCVPISNHLYFYWYRQILGQKVEFLVSFYNNEISEKSEIFDDQFSVERPDGSNFTLKIRSTKLEDSAMYFCASSESSQPQHFGDGTRLSIL.

The chain combines TRBV5-1 with TRBJ2-3; 8 positions match TRBD2. V gave up 0 bases and J gave up 2 bases; unmatched junction bases: 11. The CDR3 has 18 amino acids. The germline gives CDR1 SGHRS, CDR2 YFSETQ. The CDR3 loop reads CASSLDGTRGGLTDTQYF. In DNA, the CDR3 is TGCGCCAGCAGCTTGGACGGGACTCGCGGGGGGCTCACAGATACGCAGTATTTT.

The chain recombines TRBV28 with TRBJ2-1; D perhaps matches TRBD1 (6 bases). The CDR3 loop spans 14 amino acids. The V end lost 7 bases, the J end lost 6 bases, and 16 bases lay between the germline ends. Germline CDR1 and CDR2: MDHEN and SYDVKM. The CDR3 spells CASMGPEGGNEQFF. For the CDR3, the DNA is TGTGCCAGCATGGGCCCGGAAGGGGGCAATGAGCAGTTCTTC.

V gene TRBV9 combines with J gene TRBJ2-3; a possible D gene is TRBD1 (5 bases). From germline, CDR1 is SGDLS and CDR2 YYNGEE. The CDR3 covers 16 residues. With 4 bases removed from V and 0 bases from J, the gap between germline ends came to 15 bases. CDR3 in amino acids: CASSITGYASTDTQYF. DNA for the CDR3: TGTGCCAGCAGCATAACAGGTTATGCGAGCACAGATACGCAGTATTTT.

This chain joins TRBV9 and TRBJ2-7, with 7 nucleotides matching TRBD2. The CDR3 covers 16 residues. V lost 0 bases and J lost 4; bases outside the gene matches: 10. The germline V gene encodes CDR1 SGDLS and CDR2 YYNGEE. The DNA of the CDR3 is TGTGCCAGCAGCGTAGGTGGGAGGGCCGAGATATACGAGCAGTACTTC. Translated, it gives CASSVGGRAEIYEQYF.

On this clone: Mismatch with germline at one junction end may stem from a read error. The CDR3 DNA follows: TGTGCCATCAACGGAGTGGTGGGACTAGCGGCCTCCCACAATGAGCAGTTCTTC. It encodes CAINGVVGLAASHNEQFF. This chain links TRBV10-3 with TRBJ2-1; 11 nucleotides match TRBD2. Germline values: CDR1 ENHRY, CDR2 SYGVKD. The CDR3 is 18 amino acids.

V gene TRBV5-1 combines with J gene TRBJ2-2; D is possibly TRBD1 or TRBD2 (5 bases each). V was clipped by 5 bases and J by 0 bases, with 17 bases between them. This CDR3 is built from 17 residues. Germline V gene data show CDR1 as SGHRS and CDR2 as YFSETQ. In nucleotides, the CDR3 is TGCGCCAGCAGGGTGCTATCCGGGACGGCGAACACCGGGGAGCTGTTTTTT. This codes for CASRVLSGTANTGELFF.

The V call is TRBV6-6, the J call TRBJ2-1; 13 bases line up with TRBD2. Trimming removed 0 bases from V and 7 bases from J; junction bases left unmatched: 3. The CDR3 spans 16 residues. Germline CDR1 is MNHNY and CDR2 is SVGAGI (reference sequence). CDR3 in amino acids: CASSYSRTSGRNEQFF. The CDR3 DNA follows: TGTGCCAGCAGTTACTCCCGGACTAGCGGGAGAAATGAGCAGTTCTTC.

This chain joins TRBV5-6 and TRBJ1-2; D gene uncertain. Germline V lookup: CDR1 SGHDT, CDR2 YYEEEE. V was pared by 4 bases and J by 4 bases, with 8 bases between. The CDR3 contains 12 residues. The CDR3, as DNA: TGTGCCAGCAGCGCCGGAGGCTATGGCTACACCTTC. Translating gives CASSAGGYGYTF.

The V gene is TRBV6-1, the J gene TRBJ1-2; the D is unclear. Trimming removed 5 bases at V and 6 bases at J, with 10 bases between. The CDR3 loop spans 12 amino acids. CDR1 and CDR2 (germline): MNHNS, SASEGT. The CDR3: CASSHRGNGYTF. CDR3 DNA: TGTGCCAGCAGTCACCGGGGAAATGGCTACACCTTC.